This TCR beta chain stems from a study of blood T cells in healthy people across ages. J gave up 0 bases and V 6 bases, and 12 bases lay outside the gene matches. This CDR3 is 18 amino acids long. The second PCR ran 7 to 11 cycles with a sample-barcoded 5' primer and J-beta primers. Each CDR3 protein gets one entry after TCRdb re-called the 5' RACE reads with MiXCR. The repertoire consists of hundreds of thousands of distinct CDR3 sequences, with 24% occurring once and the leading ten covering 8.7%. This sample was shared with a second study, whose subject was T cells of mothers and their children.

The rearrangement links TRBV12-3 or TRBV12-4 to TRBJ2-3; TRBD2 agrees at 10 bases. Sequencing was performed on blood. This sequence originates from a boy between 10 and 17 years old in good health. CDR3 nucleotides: TGTGCCAGCAGCTCCGAACCTTTACTAGCGGGGAGCACAGATACGCAGTATTTT. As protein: CASSSEPLLAGSTDTQYF.